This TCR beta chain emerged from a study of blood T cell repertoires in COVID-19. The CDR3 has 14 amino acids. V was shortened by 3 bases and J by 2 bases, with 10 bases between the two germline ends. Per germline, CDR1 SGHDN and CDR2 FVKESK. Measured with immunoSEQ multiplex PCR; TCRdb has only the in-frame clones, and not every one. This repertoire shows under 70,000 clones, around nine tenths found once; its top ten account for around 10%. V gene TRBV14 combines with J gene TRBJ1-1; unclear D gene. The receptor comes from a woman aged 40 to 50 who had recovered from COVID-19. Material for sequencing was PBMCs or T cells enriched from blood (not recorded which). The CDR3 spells CASSHHHTNTEAFF. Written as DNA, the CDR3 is TGTGCCAGCAGCCATCATCACACCAACACTGAAGCTTTCTTT.